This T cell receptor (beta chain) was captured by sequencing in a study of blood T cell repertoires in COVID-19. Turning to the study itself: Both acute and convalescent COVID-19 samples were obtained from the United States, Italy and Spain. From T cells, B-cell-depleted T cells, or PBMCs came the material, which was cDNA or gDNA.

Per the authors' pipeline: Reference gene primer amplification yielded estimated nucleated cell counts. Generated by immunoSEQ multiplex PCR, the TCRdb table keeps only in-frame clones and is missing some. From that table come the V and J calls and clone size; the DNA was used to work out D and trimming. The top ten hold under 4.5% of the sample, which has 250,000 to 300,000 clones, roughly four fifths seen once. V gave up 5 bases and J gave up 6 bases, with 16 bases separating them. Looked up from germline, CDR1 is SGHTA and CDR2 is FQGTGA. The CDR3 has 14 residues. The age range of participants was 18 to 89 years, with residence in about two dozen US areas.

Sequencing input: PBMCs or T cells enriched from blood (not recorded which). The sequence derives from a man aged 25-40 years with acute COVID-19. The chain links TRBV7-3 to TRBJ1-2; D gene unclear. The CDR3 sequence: CASSQGPSRDGYTF. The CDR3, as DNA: TGTGCCAGCAGCCAAGGCCCTTCCCGGGATGGCTACACCTTC.